This T cell receptor beta chain is drawn from a study of CD8 T cells in Susac syndrome. The study, taken as a whole, reports: It was acknowledged in the study that the number of individuals who were included in its TCR sequencing and HLA analysis was relatively small.

On this clonotype itself: Its antigen is not known.

CD8+ and CD4+ T cells from blood underwent TCR beta sequencing. The CDR3 contains 15 residues. V lost 7 bases, J lost 0 bases, and 9 bases stayed unmatched. The germline V gene has CDR1 SQVTM and CDR2 ANQGSEA. Random hexamers served to reverse transcribe about 0.45 to 1 ug RNA. Across 54 Vbeta and 13 Jbeta, TCR beta CDR3 was amplified with immunoSEQ multiplex PCR. TCRdb recomputed calls from the immunoSEQ multiplex PCR reads with MiXCR, one row per CDR3 protein. The table lists 200,000 to 250,000 distinct CDR3 sequences, 94% of them singletons, with 0.15% in the top ten. The chain joins TRBV29-1 to TRBJ2-1, with TRBD2 identical over 7 bases. The material sequenced was CD4+ T cells from PBMCs. This TCR was recovered from a human donor with Susac syndrome. The CDR3 DNA reads as TGCAGCGCGGGCTTACTAGCGAGCTCCTACAATGAGCAGTTCTTC. Its protein is CSAGLLASSYNEQFF.